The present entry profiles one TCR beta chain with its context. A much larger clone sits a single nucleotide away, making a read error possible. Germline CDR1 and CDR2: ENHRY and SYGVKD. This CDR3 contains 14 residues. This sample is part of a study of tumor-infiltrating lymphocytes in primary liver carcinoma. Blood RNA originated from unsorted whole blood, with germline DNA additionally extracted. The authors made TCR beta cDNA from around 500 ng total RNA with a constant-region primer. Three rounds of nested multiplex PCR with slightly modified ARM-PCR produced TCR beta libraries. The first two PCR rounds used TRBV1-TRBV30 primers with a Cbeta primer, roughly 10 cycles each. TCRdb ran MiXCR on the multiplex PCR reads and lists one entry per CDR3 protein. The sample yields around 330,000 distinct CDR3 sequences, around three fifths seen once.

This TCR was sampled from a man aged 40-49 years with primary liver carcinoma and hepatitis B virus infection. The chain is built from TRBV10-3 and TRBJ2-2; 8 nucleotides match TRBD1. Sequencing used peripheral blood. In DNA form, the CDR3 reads TGTGACACCGACAGGGGCCCAAACACCGGGGAGCTGTTTTTT. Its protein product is CDTDRGPNTGELFF.